Following are 27 T cell receptor beta chains from one sample sequenced in a study of T cell repertoires in cytomegalovirus infection. Each CDR3 protein gets one entry after TCRdb re-called the reads with MiXCR. The sample has approximately 990,000 distinct CDR3 sequences; roughly a third are singletons. Their antigens are not known. Sequenced here: cultured CD8+ T cells from PBMCs, sampled from culture after CMV antigen stimulation. The receptors here all came from a human donor in good health (CMV status not recorded). Some clones in this sample may be carry-over from other donors' samples.

This clonotype has ten or more counts. V usage is TRBV7-2 and J usage is TRBJ2-1, with TRBD2 identical over 10 bases. Germline V gene lookup returns CDR1 SGHTA and CDR2 FQGNSA. This CDR3 has 16 residues. J gave up 4 bases and V 5 bases, and 8 bases lay outside the gene matches. CDR3 DNA: TGTGCCAGCAGCCCAGAAGCGGGGGGGCTTTACAATGAGCAGTTCTTC. Protein product: CASSPEAGGLYNEQFF.

The chain employs TRBV29-1 and TRBJ2-1; possibly TRBD1 for D (5 bases). Trimming removed 1 base at V and 6 bases at J, with 10 bases between. The CDR3 totals 13 residues. Germline-derived CDR1 and CDR2 are SQVTM and ANQGSEA. Here the CDR3 reads CSVEGGRTNEQFF. CDR3 sequence (DNA): TGCAGCGTTGAAGGGGGCAGGACCAATGAGCAGTTCTTC.

This clonotype occurred a few times. The chain has TRBV27 and TRBJ1-1; 8 bases match TRBD1. Trimming took 7 bases from V and 5 from J; bases not matched to a gene: 9. Germline CDR1 reads MNHEY; CDR2 reads SMNVEV (reference sequence). The CDR3 contains 14 residues. The CDR3 DNA reads TGTGCCAGCACCCGGACAGGGTTGATGACTGAAGCTTTCTTT. This sequence encodes CASTRTGLMTEAFF.

In its sample, this clonotype was seen many times. CDR3 region: CASSLPDRGQPENTGELFF. The CDR3 DNA reads TGTGCCAGCAGTTTACCGGACAGGGGGCAACCAGAGAACACCGGGGAGCTGTTTTTT. The rearrangement uses TRBV12-3 or TRBV12-4 and TRBJ2-2, with 11 positions matching TRBD1. The V gene end was trimmed by 2 bases and the J gene end by 1 base; junction bases not matched to a gene: 9. This CDR3 comprises 19 residues.

The J gene is TRBJ1-2, the V gene TRBV7-2, with 10 bases matching TRBD1. Germline lookup yields CDR1 SGHTA and CDR2 FQGNSA. CDR3 size: 14 residues. V lost 5 bases and J lost 7; bases outside the gene matches: 7. CDR3 region: CASSPDRGRSGYTF. CDR3 nucleotides: TGTGCCAGCAGCCCCGACAGGGGGCGAAGTGGCTACACCTTC.

For this clonotype: This may be a read error, as it is one base from a much larger clone. The chain links TRBV7-2 to TRBJ2-7; 11 bases agree with TRBD2. Germline values: CDR1 SGHTA, CDR2 FQGNSA. The length of the CDR3 is 16 residues. The junction had 3 bases not matched to a gene; V was cut back by 0 bases and J by 2 bases. CDR3 region: CTSSLALAGGAYEQYF. For the CDR3, the DNA is TGTACCAGCAGCTTAGCGCTAGCGGGGGGTGCCTACGAGCAGTACTTC.

This clonotype was observed a handful of times. The rearrangement uses TRBV12-3 or TRBV12-4 and TRBJ2-5; 8 bases fit TRBD1. CDR3 size: 16 residues. V was clipped by 5 bases and J by 4 bases; unmatched bases: 12. In DNA, the CDR3 is TGTGCCAGCAGTGAGGACAGGGAAAGGATAATAGAGACCCAGTACTTC. Protein: CASSEDRERIIETQYF.

V usage is TRBV5-1 and J usage is TRBJ1-2; TRBD1 agrees at 7 bases. V dropped 3 bases and J dropped 6; count of bases not matched to a gene: 8. There are 14 residues in the CDR3. CDR1 and CDR2 (germline): SGHRS, YFSETQ. The CDR3 is CASSSLQGLDGYTF. For the CDR3, the DNA is TGCGCCAGCAGCTCACTACAGGGGTTGGATGGCTACACCTTC. Full variable domain (rest looked up from reference TRBV5-1 and TRBJ1-2): KAGVTQTPRYLIKTRGQQVTLSCSPISGHRSVSWYQQTPGQGLQFLFEYFSETQRNKGNFPGRFSGRQFSNSRSEMNVSTLELGDSALYLCASSSLQGLDGYTFGSGTRLTVV.

As regards this clonotype: This could be a read error, since a much larger clone is one nucleotide away. The chain uses TRBV7-2 and TRBJ1-5; weak D call: TRBD1 (5 bases). V gave up 1 base and J gave up 4 bases, with 14 bases separating them. The CDR3 runs to 16 residues. Germline CDR1 is SGHTA and CDR2 is FQGNSA. CDR3 in DNA: TGTGCCAGCAGCTTAGAGGGACCGACACGGAATCAGCCCCAGCATTTT. It translates to CASSLEGPTRNQPQHF.

This clonotype came up many times. The gene calls are TRBV7-6 and TRBJ2-2, with TRBD1 matching 9 bases. V lost 6 bases, J lost 6 bases, and 8 bases stayed unmatched. Germline CDR1 reads SGHVS; CDR2 reads FNYEAQ. This CDR3 has 15 residues. The CDR3 sequence: CASRHRDRAPGELFF. CDR3 in DNA: TGTGCCAGCAGACACCGGGACAGGGCCCCCGGGGAGCTGTTTTTT.

This rearrangement joins TRBV12-3 or TRBV12-4 to TRBJ1-2; D gene unclear. This CDR3 spans 13 amino acids. The ends were cut back, 5 bases at V and 5 bases at J, with 12 bases in the middle. The CDR3 spells CASSRGDTYGYTF. Here the CDR3 DNA reads TGTGCCAGCAGTCGCGGAGACACATATGGCTACACCTTC.

The V call is TRBV20-1, the J call TRBJ2-3, with TRBD2 as a possible D gene (5 bases). Germline V gene data show CDR1 as DFQATT and CDR2 as SNEGSKA (reference sequence). The germline V and J ends were trimmed by 6 bases and 3 bases, with 13 bases remaining between them. This CDR3 is built from 13 residues. The CDR3 DNA reads TGCAGTGCCCGGCCCCGGGGAACAGATACGCAGTATTTT. Translating gives CSARPRGTDTQYF.

This chain uses TRBV7-9 with TRBJ2-1; D perhaps matches TRBD1 (6 bases). Trimming cost V 5 bases and J 4 bases, with 21 bases left between them. CDR3 length: 17 amino acids. CDR1 is SEHNR and CDR2 is FQNEAQ in the germline V gene (reference sequence). The CDR3 sequence is CASSRSGHGAPYNEQFF. CDR3 in DNA: TGTGCCAGCAGCCGGTCGGGACACGGGGCACCGTACAATGAGCAGTTCTTC.

The chain links TRBV11-2 to TRBJ1-5, with a possible D match to TRBD1 (5 bases). Germline V gene sequence: CDR1 SGHAT, CDR2 FQNNGV. The CDR3 extends over 18 amino acids. Between the trimmed V and J ends, which lost 5 bases and 1 base, there was a span of 21 bases. CDR3 nucleotides: TGTGCCAGCAGCCCAAAAGGGACCGAAGCTGGCAGCAATCAGCCCCAGCATTTT. The encoded protein is CASSPKGTEAGSNQPQHF.

At least ten counts were recorded for this clonotype. The genes are TRBV7-6 and TRBJ2-2; unclear D gene. The germline CDR1 and CDR2 sequences are SGHVS and FNYEAQ. The V end was cut by 1 base, the J end by 6 bases, with 6 bases between. This CDR3 spans 13 amino acids. CDR3 sequence: CASSLVAPGELFF. As DNA, the CDR3 is TGTGCCAGCAGCTTAGTAGCTCCCGGGGAGCTGTTTTTT.

The J gene is TRBJ2-2, the V gene TRBV4-3; 10 bases are shared with TRBD2. The CDR3 consists of 16 residues. The ends lost 3 bases at V and 5 bases at J; junction bases unmatched: 6. Looked up from germline, CDR1 is LGHNA and CDR2 is YSLEER. The CDR3 spells CASSQELAGITGELFF. For the CDR3, the DNA is TGCGCCAGCAGCCAGGAACTAGCGGGGATAACCGGGGAGCTGTTTTTT.

This clonotype was detected ten times or more. The genes are TRBV7-6 and TRBJ1-5, with unresolved D. Trimming took 1 base from V and 4 from J, leaving 11 bases between them. Germline lookup yields CDR1 SGHVS and CDR2 FNYEAQ. The CDR3 spans 15 residues. The CDR3 here is CASSLVSGKNQPQHF. Here the CDR3 DNA reads TGTGCCAGCAGCTTAGTTTCGGGCAAGAATCAGCCCCAGCATTTT.

Notes on this clonotype: One end of the junction does not line up with germline, which may come from a read error. The CDR3 DNA reads TGTGTCAGCAGTGATCGACTGGTCTACGAGCAGTACTTC. Encoded protein: CVSSDRLVYEQYF. This sequence joins TRBV6-2 or TRBV6-3 and TRBJ2-7; no definite D call. Germline CDR1 MNHEY, CDR2 SVGEGT. The CDR3 consists of 13 residues.

The V and J genes are TRBV2 and TRBJ1-2; TRBD1 matches 9 bases. After removal of 2 bases from V and 3 bases from J, the junction contained 7 bases not matched to a gene. Germline V lookup: CDR1 SNHLY, CDR2 FYNNEI. The CDR3 length is 16 residues. Written as DNA, the CDR3 is TGTGCCAGCAGTGAATTTACAGGGGGCGCGGACTATGGCTACACCTTC. As protein: CASSEFTGGADYGYTF.

The chain couples TRBV5-1 to TRBJ2-5; 7 bases are shared with TRBD1. The CDR3 extends over 16 amino acids. Trimming took 0 bases from V and 3 from J; bases not matched to a gene: 8. CDR1 and CDR2 from the germline V gene are SGHRS and YFSETQ. CDR3 region: CASSLEMPTGEETQYF. CDR3 coding DNA: TGCGCCAGCAGCTTGGAGATGCCTACAGGGGAAGAGACCCAGTACTTC.

The gene calls are TRBV27 and TRBJ2-5; TRBD1 agrees at 8 bases. Germline V gene data show CDR1 as MNHEY and CDR2 as SMNVEV (reference sequence). CDR3 length: 15 residues. V dropped 6 bases and J dropped 4; count of bases not matched to a gene: 10. CDR3 DNA sequence: TGTGCCAGCAGCCAGGGGACAGGCCAGGTAGAGACCCAGTACTTC. Protein product: CASSQGTGQVETQYF.

This clonotype was seen more than once but under ten times. V usage is TRBV12-3 or TRBV12-4 and J usage is TRBJ2-1; TRBD2 might be the D (7 bases). V lost 5 bases to trimming and J lost 9 bases, with 14 bases between them. There are 13 residues in the CDR3. CDR3 residues: CASSPSRGGEQFF. The CDR3 nucleotides read TGTGCCAGCAGTCCCTCAAGGGGGGGTGAGCAGTTCTTC.

The V gene is TRBV6-2 or TRBV6-3, the J gene TRBJ1-3; the D is unclear. The CDR3 sequence is 15 residues long. The germline V gene has CDR1 MNHEY and CDR2 SVGEGT. Trimming pared 0 bases from V and 0 bases from J, leaving 6 bases between. The CDR3 protein is CASSYSAGSGNTIYF. The CDR3 coding sequence is TGTGCCAGCAGTTACTCGGCCGGCTCTGGAAACACCATATATTTT.

As to this clonotype: One end of the junction fails to match germline, which may point to a read error. The chain combines TRBV4-2 with TRBJ1-2; D perhaps matches TRBD1 (5 bases). Germline CDR1 LGHNA, CDR2 YNFKEQ. CDR3 length: 19 amino acids. The CDR3 DNA reads as TGTGCCAGCAGCCAAACCGCGCCGATTAGGTCAGGGTTTGGCTATGGCTACACCTTT. It codes for CASSQTAPIRSGFGYGYTF.

This chain joins TRBV20-1 and TRBJ2-2; D perhaps matches TRBD1 (6 bases). Trimming removed 6 bases at V and 4 bases at J, with 15 bases between. Germline CDR1 is DFQATT and CDR2 is SNEGSKA (reference sequence). The CDR3 totals 14 residues. The CDR3 spells CSARSGAATGELFF. As DNA, the CDR3 is TGCAGTGCGAGATCAGGGGCCGCCACCGGGGAGCTGTTTTTT.

This clonotype occurred many times. Compared with germline, one end of the junction differs, possibly owing to a read error. The V and J genes are TRBV7-8 and TRBJ2-1; D is possibly TRBD2 (6 bases). CDR1 and CDR2 from the germline V gene are SGHVS and FQNEAQ. There are 12 residues in the CDR3. The CDR3 DNA follows: TGTGCCAGCAGCTTAGCTCTTGGGGGAGGTCTCTTC. It translates to CASSLALGGGLF.

In its sample, this clonotype was seen many times. The chain combines TRBV7-2 with TRBJ1-5, with TRBD1 matching 8 bases. Germline CDR1 is SGHTA and CDR2 is FQGNSA. The V and J ends lost 5 bases and 0 bases, in that order; junction bases with no gene match: 12. The length of the CDR3 is 18 residues. The CDR3 reads CASSPGGQGLYSNQPQHF. The CDR3 nucleotides read TGTGCCAGCAGCCCCGGTGGACAGGGACTTTATAGCAATCAGCCCCAGCATTTT.